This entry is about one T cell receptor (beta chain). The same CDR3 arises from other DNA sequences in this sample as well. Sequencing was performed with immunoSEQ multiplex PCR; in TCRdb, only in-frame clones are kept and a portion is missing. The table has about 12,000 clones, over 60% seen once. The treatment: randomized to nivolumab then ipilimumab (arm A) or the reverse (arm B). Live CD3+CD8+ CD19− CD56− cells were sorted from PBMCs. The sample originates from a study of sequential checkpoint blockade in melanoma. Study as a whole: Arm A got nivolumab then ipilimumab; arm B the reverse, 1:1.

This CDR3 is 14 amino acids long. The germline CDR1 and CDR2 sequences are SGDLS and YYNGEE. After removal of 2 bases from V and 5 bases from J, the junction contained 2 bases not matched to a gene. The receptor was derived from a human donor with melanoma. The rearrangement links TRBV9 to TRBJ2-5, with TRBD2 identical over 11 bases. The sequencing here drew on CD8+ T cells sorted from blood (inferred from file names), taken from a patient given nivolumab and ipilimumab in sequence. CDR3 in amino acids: CASSVSGRDETQYF. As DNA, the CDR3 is TGTGCCAGCAGCGTTAGCGGGAGGGATGAGACCCAGTACTTC. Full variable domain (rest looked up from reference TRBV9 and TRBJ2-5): DSGVTQTPKHLITATGQRVTLRCSPRSGDLSVYWYQQSLDQGLQFLIQYYNGEERAKGNILERFSAQQFPDLHSELNLSSLELGDSALYFCASSVSGRDETQYFGPGTRLLVL.